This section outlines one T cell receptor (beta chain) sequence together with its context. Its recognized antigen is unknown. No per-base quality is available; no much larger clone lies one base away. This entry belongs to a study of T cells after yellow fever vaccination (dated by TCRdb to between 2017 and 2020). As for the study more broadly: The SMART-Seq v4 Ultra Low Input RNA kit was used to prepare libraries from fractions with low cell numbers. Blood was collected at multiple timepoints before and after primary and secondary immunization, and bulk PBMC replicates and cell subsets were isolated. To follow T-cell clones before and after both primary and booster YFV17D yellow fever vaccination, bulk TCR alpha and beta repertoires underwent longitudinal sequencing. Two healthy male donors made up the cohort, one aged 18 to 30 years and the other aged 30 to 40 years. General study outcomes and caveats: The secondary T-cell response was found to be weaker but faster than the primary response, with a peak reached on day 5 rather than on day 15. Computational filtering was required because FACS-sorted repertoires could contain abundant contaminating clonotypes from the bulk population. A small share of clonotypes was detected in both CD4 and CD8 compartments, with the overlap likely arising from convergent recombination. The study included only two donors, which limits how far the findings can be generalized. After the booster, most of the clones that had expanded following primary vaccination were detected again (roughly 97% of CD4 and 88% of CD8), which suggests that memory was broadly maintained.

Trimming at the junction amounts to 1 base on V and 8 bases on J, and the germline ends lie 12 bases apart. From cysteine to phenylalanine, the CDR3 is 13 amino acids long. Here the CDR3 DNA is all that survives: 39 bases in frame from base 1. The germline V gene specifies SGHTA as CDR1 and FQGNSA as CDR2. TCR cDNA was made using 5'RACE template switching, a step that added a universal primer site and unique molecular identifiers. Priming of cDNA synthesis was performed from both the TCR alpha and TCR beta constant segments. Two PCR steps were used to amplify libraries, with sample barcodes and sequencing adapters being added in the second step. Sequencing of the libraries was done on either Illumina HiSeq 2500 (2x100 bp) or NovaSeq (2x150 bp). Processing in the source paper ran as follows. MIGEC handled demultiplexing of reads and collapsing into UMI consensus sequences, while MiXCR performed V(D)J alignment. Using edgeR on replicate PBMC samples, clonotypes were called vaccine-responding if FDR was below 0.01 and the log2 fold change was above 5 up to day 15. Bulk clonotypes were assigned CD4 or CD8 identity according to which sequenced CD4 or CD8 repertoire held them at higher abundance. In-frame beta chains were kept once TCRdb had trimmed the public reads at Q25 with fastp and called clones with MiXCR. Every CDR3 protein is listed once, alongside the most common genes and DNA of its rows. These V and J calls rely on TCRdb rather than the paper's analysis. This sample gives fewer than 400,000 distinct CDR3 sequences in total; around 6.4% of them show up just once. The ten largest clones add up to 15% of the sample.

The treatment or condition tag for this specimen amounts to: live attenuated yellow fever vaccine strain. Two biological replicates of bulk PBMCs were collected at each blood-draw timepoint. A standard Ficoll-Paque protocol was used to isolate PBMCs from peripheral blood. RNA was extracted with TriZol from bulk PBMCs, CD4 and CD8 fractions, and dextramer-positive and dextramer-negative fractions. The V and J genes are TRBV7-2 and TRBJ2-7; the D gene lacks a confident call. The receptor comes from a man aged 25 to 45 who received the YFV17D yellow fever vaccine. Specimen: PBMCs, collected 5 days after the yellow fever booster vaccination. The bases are TGTGCCAGCAGCTTAGGGGCCAACGGTCAGCAGTACTTC. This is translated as CASSLGANGQQYF.